This T cell receptor (beta chain) is from a study of technical replicates of blood from a handful of donors. Germline lookup yields CDR1 GTSNPN and CDR2 SVGIG (reference sequence). V shed 6 bases and J shed 6 bases, with 15 bases lying between them. The CDR3 length is 14 residues. Data came from immunoSEQ multiplex PCR; TCRdb stores just in-frame clones and leaves some out. Altogether roughly 85,000 clones are present, about 93% being singletons, with the ten largest covering around 0.25%. This sequence was found in a human donor in good health. The V call is TRBV30, the J call TRBJ1-6; D is unclear. Input material: T cells isolated from PBMCs. CDR3 nucleotide sequence: TGTGCCTGTGGACGGCGAGGGTTTAATTCACCCCTCCACTTT. Its translation: CACGRRGFNSPLHF. The full variable domain, rest sourced from reference TRBV30 and TRBJ1-6, is SQTIHQWPATLVQPVGSPLSLECTVEGTSNPNLYWYRQAAGRGLQLLFYSVGIGQISSEVPQNLSASRPQDRQFILSSKKLLLSDSGFYLCACGRRGFNSPLHFGNGTRLTVT.